The subject of this entry is one TCR beta chain. The source of the sample is a study of blood T cell repertoires in COVID-19. Study-wide context: The United States, Italy and Spain provided the acute and convalescent COVID-19 samples.

This CDR3 region has 18 residues. V trimming: 3 bases; J trimming: 3 bases; junction bases outside the gene matches: 15. The germline CDR1 and CDR2 sequences are SGDLS and YYNGEE. Clones were sequenced by immunoSEQ multiplex PCR, and TCRdb holds only the in-frame ones, with some missing. Of some 180,000 clones in the sample, about 80% were seen once. Sample: peripheral blood. This chain links TRBV9 with TRBJ1-1; 9 positions match TRBD1. This clonotype was sampled from a man aged 70-80 years with active or convalescent COVID-19. CDR3 DNA: TGTGCCAGCAGCGCCGGGACAGGGCTCTCGAAAGGGGACACTGAAGCTTTCTTT. Amino acid sequence: CASSAGTGLSKGDTEAFF.